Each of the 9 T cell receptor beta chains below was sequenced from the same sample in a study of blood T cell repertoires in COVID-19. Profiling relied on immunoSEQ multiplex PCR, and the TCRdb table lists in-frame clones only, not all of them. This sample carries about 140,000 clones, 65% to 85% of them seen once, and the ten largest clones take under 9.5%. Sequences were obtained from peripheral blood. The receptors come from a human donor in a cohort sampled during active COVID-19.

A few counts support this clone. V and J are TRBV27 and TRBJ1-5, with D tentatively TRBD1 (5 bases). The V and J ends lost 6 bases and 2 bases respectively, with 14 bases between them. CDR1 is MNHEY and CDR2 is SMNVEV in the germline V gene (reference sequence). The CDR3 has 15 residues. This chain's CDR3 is CASSRGGGGNQPQHF. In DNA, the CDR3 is TGTGCCAGCAGCCGGGGCGGCGGGGGCAATCAGCCCCAGCATTTT.

CDR3 loop: CASSITSGGVSYNEQFF. DNA of the CDR3: TGTGCCAGTAGTATTACTAGCGGGGGGGTATCCTACAATGAGCAGTTCTTC. The chain combines TRBV19 with TRBJ2-1; 13 bases match TRBD2. This CDR3 contains 17 residues. Germline CDR1 LNHDA, CDR2 SQIVND (reference sequence). The V segment lost 3 bases and the J segment 1 base; nucleotides outside the gene matches: 3.

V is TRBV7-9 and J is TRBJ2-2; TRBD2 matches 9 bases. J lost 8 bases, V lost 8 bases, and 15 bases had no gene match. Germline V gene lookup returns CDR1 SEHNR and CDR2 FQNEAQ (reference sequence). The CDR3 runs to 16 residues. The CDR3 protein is CASRPAVAGESGELFF. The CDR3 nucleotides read TGTGCCAGCCGACCCGCGGTAGCGGGGGAGTCGGGGGAGCTGTTTTTT.

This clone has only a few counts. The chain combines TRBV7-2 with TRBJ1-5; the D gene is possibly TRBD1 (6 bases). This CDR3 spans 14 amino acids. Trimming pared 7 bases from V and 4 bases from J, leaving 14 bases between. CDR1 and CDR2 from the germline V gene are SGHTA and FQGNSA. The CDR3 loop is CASTPGTPNQPQHF. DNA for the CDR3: TGTGCCAGCACCCCCGGGACACCTAATCAGCCCCAGCATTTT.

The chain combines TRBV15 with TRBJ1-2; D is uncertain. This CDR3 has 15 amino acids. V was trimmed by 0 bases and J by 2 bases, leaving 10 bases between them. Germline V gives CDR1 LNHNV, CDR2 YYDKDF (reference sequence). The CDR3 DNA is TGTGCCACCAGCAGAGAAGTAAGAGAAAACTATGGCTACACCTTC. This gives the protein CATSREVRENYGYTF.

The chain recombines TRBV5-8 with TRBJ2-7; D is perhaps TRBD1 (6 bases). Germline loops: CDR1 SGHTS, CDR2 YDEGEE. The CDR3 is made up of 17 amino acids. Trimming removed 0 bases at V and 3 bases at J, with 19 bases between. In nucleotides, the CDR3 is TGTGCCAGCAGCTTGGGGCGCCGGGACATTGTAGACTACGAGCAGTACTTC. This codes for CASSLGRRDIVDYEQYF.

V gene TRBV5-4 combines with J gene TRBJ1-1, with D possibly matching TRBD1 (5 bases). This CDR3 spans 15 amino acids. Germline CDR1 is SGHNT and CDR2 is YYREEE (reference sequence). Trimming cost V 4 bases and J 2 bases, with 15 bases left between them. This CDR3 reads CASSERWGGNTEAFF. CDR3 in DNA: TGTGCCAGCAGCGAACGTTGGGGGGGTAACACTGAAGCTTTCTTT.

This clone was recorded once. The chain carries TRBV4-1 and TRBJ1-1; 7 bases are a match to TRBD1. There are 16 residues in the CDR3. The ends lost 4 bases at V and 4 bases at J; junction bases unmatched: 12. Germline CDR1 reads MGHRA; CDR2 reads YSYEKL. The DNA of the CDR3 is TGCGCCAGCAGCCGAACTCTGACAGGGACTGCCACTGAAGCTTTCTTT. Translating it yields CASSRTLTGTATEAFF.

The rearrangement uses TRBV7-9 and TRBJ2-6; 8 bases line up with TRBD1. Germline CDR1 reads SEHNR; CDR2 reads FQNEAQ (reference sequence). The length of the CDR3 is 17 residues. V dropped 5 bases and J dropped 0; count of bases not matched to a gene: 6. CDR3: CASSIGTGDSGANVLTF. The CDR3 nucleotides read TGTGCCAGCAGCATCGGGACAGGAGACTCTGGGGCCAACGTCCTGACTTTC. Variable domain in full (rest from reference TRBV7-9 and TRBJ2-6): DTGVSQNPRHKITKRGQNVTFRCDPISEHNRLYWYRQTLGQGPEFLTYFQNEAQLEKSRLLSDRFSAERPKGSFSTLEIQRTEQGDSAMYLCASSIGTGDSGANVLTFGAGSRLTVL.